Reported below is one T cell receptor (beta chain). Its antigen is as yet unknown. The data originate from a study of shared clonotypes between healthy human individuals. Looking at the study overall: Those who served as donors were two women and a few men between the ages of 18 and 49.

Study results and limitations: Investigators expected sequencing depth to affect clonotype sharing among donors. Naive subsets usually exceeded memory subsets in estimated richness.

In the naive CD8 group, cells lacked CD45RO and were positively selected for CCR7, so terminally differentiated effector memory CD45RA+ cells were left out. Germline CDR1 is MNHNY and CDR2 is SVGAGI (reference sequence). The CDR3 is 15 amino acids. Between the trimmed V and J ends, which lost 0 bases and 7 bases, there was a span of 16 bases. Data came from immunoSEQ multiplex PCR; TCRdb stores just in-frame clones and leaves some out. The top ten hold 1.2% of the sample, which has around 2,100,000 clones, approximately 94% seen once. What was sequenced was naive CD8+ T cells sorted from blood. This sequence joins TRBV6-6 and TRBJ2-7; TRBD1 or TRBD2 may be the D gene (6 bases each). The receptor was isolated from a man between 18 and 29 years old in good health. The CDR3 region has the DNA TGTGCCAGCAGTTACTCGTGGGGGGCCTCGGGGGAGCAGTACTTC. It translates to CASSYSWGASGEQYF.